This TCR beta chain was sequenced in a study of T cell repertoires in cytomegalovirus infection. Study observations and caveats: The ex vivo response was dominated by HLA-C-restricted CMV-specific TCR beta clonotypes.

The V gene's germline CDR1 is SNHLY and CDR2 FYNNEI. The CDR3 covers 15 residues. Trimming cost V 6 bases and J 0 bases, with 12 bases left between them. A note on this clonotype: The antigen is undetermined.

TCRdb redid the calling of the reads with MiXCR, one entry per CDR3 protein. The sample shows some 300,000 distinct CDR3 sequences, about 17% of them seen only once. The clonotype originates from a human donor in good health (CMV status not recorded). Some clones in this sample may be carry-over from other donors' samples. The chain links TRBV2 to TRBJ1-5; D unclear. Sequenced input: PBMCs. The CDR3 reads CASSQNSDSNQPQHF. The CDR3 bases are TGTGCCAGCAGCCAGAACTCGGATAGCAATCAGCCCCAGCATTTT.